The entry below describes one T cell receptor beta chain. What it binds is unknown. Being one base from a much bigger clone, this may be a read error. This specimen comes from a study of T cells in Graves' hyperthyroidism and ophthalmopathy. Study findings and constraints: From stable hyperthyroidism, ophthalmopathy was separated by a 13 V-J model.

Looked up from germline, CDR1 is MNHNS and CDR2 is SASEGT. The CDR3 is 16 residues long. Ophthalmopathy cases scored 3 or more on the Clinical Activity Score and 4 or more on NOSPECS grade, with duration below 3 months. Together with thyroid ultrasound, orbital computed tomography, serum thyroxine and TRAb, clinical symptoms were used for diagnoses. Fresh peripheral blood, approximately 10 ml, yielded the PBMCs. Amplification of TCR beta CDR3 regions was performed using RNA transcripts as template. HTBI primers drove first-round RT-PCR of the TCR CDR3. From the multiplex PCR reads, TCRdb called clonotypes with MiXCR, one entry per CDR3 protein. The data contain fewer than 500,000 distinct CDR3 sequences, about 15% of them singletons.

The clonotype was recovered from a woman under 40 with Graves' ophthalmopathy. Sequences were obtained from blood. V gene TRBV6-1 combines with J gene TRBJ1-5; possibly TRBD1 for D (6 bases). The CDR3 spells CASKHTRPGGNQPKHF. CDR3 coding DNA: TGTGCCAGCAAGCACACCAGACCTGGGGGCAATCAGCCCAAGCATTTT.